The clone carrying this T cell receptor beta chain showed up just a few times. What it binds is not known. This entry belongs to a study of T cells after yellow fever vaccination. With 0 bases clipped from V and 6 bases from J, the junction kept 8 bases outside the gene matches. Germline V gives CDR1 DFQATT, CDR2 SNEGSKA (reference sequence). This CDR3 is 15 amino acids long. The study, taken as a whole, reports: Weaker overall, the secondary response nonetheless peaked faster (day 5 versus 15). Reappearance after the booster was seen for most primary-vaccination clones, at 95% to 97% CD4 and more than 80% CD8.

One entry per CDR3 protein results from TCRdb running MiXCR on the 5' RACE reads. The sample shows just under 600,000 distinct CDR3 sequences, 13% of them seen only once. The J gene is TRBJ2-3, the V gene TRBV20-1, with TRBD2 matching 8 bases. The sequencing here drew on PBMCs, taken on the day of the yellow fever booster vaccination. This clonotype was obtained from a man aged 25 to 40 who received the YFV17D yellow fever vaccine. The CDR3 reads CSARDPAGVSDTQYF. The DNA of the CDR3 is TGCAGTGCTAGAGATCCAGCGGGAGTTTCGGATACGCAGTATTTT.